This entry is about one TCR beta chain. Its cognate antigen is unknown. Profiled with immunoSEQ multiplex PCR; TCRdb holds only in-frame clones, not every one. Of 900,000 to 1,200,000 clones in the sample, 70% to 80% are singletons; the top ten hold roughly 0.62%. The sample originates from a study of shared clonotypes between healthy human individuals. The CDR3 totals 16 residues. Germline V lookup: CDR1 LGHNA, CDR2 YSLEER. Deletions cut 2 bases from V and 2 bases from J, with 13 bases between. General study results and limits: Approximately 5% was the fraction of naive CD4 clonotypes found shared across a handful of donors. Expectations were that clonotype sharing among donors would be affected by sequencing depth.

Donors were healthy HIV-negative adults without recently reported acute infections or vaccinations. CD4+ cells yielded CD45RA+ naive and CD45RA-negative memory subsets. This chain links TRBV4-3 with TRBJ2-1, with unresolved D. The source material was memory CD4+ T cells from PBMCs. The subset is: CD45RA-negative fraction. The receptor was isolated from a man aged 18 to 30 in good health. Some clones in this sample may be carry-over from other donors' samples. The CDR3 coding sequence is TGCGCCAGCAGCCAATCATGGCCCTGGGCCTACAATGAGCAGTTCTTC. Translation gives CASSQSWPWAYNEQFF.